This TCR beta chain originates from a study of blood T cells in healthy people across ages. Study-wide results and caveats: Naive T cell percentage by flow cytometry tracked strongly with beta diversity. More naive CD4+ cells and higher diversity marked long-lived donors relative to aged donors.

A J-beta primer mix and a sample-barcoded 5' primer were used in a second PCR of roughly 6 to 12 cycles. Each of the cDNA molecules was tagged by a template-switch adaptor with 12 random nucleotides. TCRdb re-derived calls from the 5' RACE reads in MiXCR, one entry per CDR3 protein. There are 1.6 million or so distinct CDR3 sequences in the sample; about 31% occur only once, and 11% lies in the top ten. In the case of this clonotype: Its cognate antigen is unknown.

The CDR3 runs 14 residues. Germline-derived CDR1 and CDR2 are SNHLY and FYNNEI. The germline V and J ends were trimmed by 8 bases and 0 bases, with 14 bases remaining between them. Input material: blood. The chain couples TRBV2 to TRBJ2-7; D perhaps matches TRBD1 (5 bases). The clonotype comes from a woman in her thirties in good health. For the CDR3, the DNA is TGTGCCAGCGGTACCGACAGTCACTCCTACGAGCAGTACTTC. Its translation is CASGTDSHSYEQYF.